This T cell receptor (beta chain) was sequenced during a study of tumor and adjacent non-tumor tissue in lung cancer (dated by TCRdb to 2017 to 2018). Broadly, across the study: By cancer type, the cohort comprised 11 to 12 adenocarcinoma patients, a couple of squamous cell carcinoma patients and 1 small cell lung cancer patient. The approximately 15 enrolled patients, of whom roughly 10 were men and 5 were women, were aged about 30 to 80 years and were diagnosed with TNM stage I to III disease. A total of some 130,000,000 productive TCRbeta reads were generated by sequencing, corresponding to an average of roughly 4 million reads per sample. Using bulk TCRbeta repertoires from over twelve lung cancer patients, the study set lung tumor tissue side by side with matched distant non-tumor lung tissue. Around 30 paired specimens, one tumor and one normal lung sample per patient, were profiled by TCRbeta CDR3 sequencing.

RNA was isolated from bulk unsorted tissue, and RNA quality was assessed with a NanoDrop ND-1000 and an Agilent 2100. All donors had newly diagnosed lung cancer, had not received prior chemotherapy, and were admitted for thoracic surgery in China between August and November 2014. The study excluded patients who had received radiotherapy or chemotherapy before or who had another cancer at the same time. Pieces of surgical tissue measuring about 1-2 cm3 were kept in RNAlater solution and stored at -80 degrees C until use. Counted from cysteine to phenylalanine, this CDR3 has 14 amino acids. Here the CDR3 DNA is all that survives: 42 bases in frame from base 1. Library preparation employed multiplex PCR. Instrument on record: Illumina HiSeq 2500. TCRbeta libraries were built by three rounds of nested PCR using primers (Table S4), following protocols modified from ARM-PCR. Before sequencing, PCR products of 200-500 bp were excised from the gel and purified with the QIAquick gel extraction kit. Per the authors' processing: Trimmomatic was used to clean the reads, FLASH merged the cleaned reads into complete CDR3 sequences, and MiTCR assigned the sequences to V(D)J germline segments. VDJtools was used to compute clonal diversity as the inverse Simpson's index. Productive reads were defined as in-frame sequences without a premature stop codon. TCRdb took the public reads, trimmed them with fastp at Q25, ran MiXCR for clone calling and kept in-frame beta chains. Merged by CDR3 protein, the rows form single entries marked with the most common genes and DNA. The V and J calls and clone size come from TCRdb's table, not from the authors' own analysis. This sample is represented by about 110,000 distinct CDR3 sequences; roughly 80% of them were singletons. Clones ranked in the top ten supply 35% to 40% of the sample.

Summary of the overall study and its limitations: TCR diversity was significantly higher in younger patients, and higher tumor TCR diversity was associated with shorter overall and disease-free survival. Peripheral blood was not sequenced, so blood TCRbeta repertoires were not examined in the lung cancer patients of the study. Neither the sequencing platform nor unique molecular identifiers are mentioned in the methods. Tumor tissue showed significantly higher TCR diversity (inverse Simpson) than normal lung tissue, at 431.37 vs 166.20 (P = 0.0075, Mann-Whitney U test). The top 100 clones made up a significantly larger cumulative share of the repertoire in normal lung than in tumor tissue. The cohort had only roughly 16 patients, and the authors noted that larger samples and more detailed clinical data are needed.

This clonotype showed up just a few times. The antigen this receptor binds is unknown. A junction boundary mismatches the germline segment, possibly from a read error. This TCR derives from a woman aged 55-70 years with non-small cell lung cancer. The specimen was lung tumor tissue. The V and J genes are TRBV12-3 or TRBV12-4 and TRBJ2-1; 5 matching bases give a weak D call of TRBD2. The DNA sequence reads TGTGCTAGCAGCCGGGCTAGCTTCTTCAATGAGCAGTTCTTC. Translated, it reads CASSRASFFNEQFF.